The 23 T cell receptor beta chains in this list originate from one sample, sequenced in a study of blood T cell repertoires in COVID-19 (dated by TCRdb to 2020 to 2022). Library prep was done by the immunoSEQ multiplex PCR assay. Here the immuneACCESS table is served through TCRdb, limited to in-frame sequences with V and J called. Missing clones are a known gap in these copies; in checked studies unresolved V genes cover under half, and the rest lacks a known reason. The sample has almost 250,000 clones on record, around 86% of them singletons. The top ten hold approximately 6% of the sample. Sequencing input: peripheral blood. The source of these receptors is a woman older than 75 with COVID-19, enrolled during active disease.

J is TRBJ1-5 and V is TRBV27; no reliable D call. The V and J ends lost 3 bases and 0 bases respectively, with 6 bases between them. CDR1 and CDR2 (germline): MNHEY, SMNVEV (reference sequence). This CDR3 region has 14 residues. CDR3 in DNA: TGTGCCAGCAGTTTCGGGTATAGCAATCAGCCCCAGCATTTT. Translation gives CASSFGYSNQPQHF.

The J gene is TRBJ2-7, the V gene TRBV6-1, with 8 bases fitting TRBD2. V dropped 2 bases and J dropped 5; count of bases not matched to a gene: 8. The CDR3 spans 15 residues. CDR1 is MNHNS, CDR2 SASEGT, per germline. The CDR3, as DNA: TGTGCCAGCAGTGAAACAAGCCTCGGGGGGGACGAGCAGTACTTC. Translated: CASSETSLGGDEQYF.

The rearrangement uses TRBV5-1 and TRBJ1-1; 7 bases are a match to TRBD1. The junction had 6 bases not matched to a gene; V was cut back by 3 bases and J by 4 bases. Germline-derived CDR1 and CDR2 are SGHRS and YFSETQ. CDR3 length: 14 amino acids. The CDR3 DNA sequence: TGCGCCAGCAGCTCTGGACAGGAAATCACTGAAGCTTTCTTT. Encoded protein: CASSSGQEITEAFF. The entire variable domain, with the rest obtained from reference TRBV5-1 and TRBJ1-1, is as follows: KAGVTQTPRYLIKTRGQQVTLSCSPISGHRSVSWYQQTPGQGLQFLFEYFSETQRNKGNFPGRFSGRQFSNSRSEMNVSTLELGDSALYLCASSSGQEITEAFFGQGTRLTVV.

This chain joins TRBV18 and TRBJ2-3; 10 bases agree with TRBD1. Germline V gene lookup returns CDR1 KGHSH and CDR2 LQKENI. This CDR3 region has 17 residues. V was pared by 4 bases and J by 3 bases, with 10 bases of the junction left unmatched. The CDR3 coding sequence is TGTGCCAGCTCACAGACTAGACAGGGGGCGAGTACAGATACGCAGTATTTT. As protein: CASSQTRQGASTDTQYF.

The V call is TRBV5-4, the J call TRBJ1-1, with 8 positions matching TRBD1. This CDR3 is 16 amino acids long. V lost 4 bases and J lost 4; bases outside the gene matches: 12. Germline CDR1 and CDR2: SGHNT and YYREEE (reference sequence). CDR3: CASSLGQGILITEAFF. The CDR3 region has the DNA TGTGCCAGCAGCCTCGGACAGGGAATTCTCATCACTGAAGCTTTCTTT.

V gene TRBV7-2 combines with J gene TRBJ1-3; D is ambiguous. Germline V gene lookup returns CDR1 SGHTA and CDR2 FQGNSA. The CDR3 extends over 15 amino acids. Trimming took off 5 bases at V and 0 bases at J, with 11 bases between the two ends. This CDR3 reads CASSEDGVSGNTIYF. The DNA of the CDR3 is TGTGCCAGCAGCGAGGACGGGGTCTCTGGAAACACCATATATTTT.

The genes are TRBV28 and TRBJ2-7; 8 bases are a match to TRBD2. V lost 5 bases, J lost 3 bases, and 6 bases stayed unmatched. CDR3 size: 14 residues. Germline CDR1 is MDHEN and CDR2 is SYDVKM. This chain's CDR3 is CASSGGLVFYEQYF. The CDR3 DNA sequence: TGTGCCAGCAGTGGGGGACTAGTATTCTACGAGCAGTACTTC.

This chain links TRBV5-1 with TRBJ2-3, with D unresolved. With 0 bases removed from V and 3 bases from J, the gap between germline ends came to 8 bases. CDR1 SGHRS and CDR2 YFSETQ come from the germline V gene. The CDR3 has 14 residues. CDR3 in amino acids: CASSLEKETDTQYF. The CDR3 nucleotides are TGCGCCAGCAGCTTGGAAAAAGAGACAGATACGCAGTATTTT.

The V and J genes are TRBV3-1 (or the pseudogene TRBV3-2) and TRBJ1-1, with no clear D. CDR3 size: 14 residues. CDR1 and CDR2 (germline): LGHDT, YNNKEL (reference sequence). Trimming removed 1 base at V and 2 bases at J, with 8 bases between. CDR3 DNA: TGTGCCAGCAGCCAAGCAAAAGCTAACACTGAAGCTTTCTTT. This encodes CASSQAKANTEAFF.

The chain is built from TRBV29-1 and TRBJ1-1; 11 nucleotides agree with TRBD1. Unmatched junction bases numbered 2, after V lost 4 bases and J lost 1 base. Germline assignment: CDR1 SQVTM and CDR2 ANQGSEA. The CDR3 loop spans 14 amino acids. CDR3 protein: CSVGTGGANTEAFF. The CDR3 DNA sequence: TGCAGCGTTGGGACAGGGGGCGCGAACACTGAAGCTTTCTTT.

The chain employs TRBV5-4 and TRBJ1-1, with TRBD1 identical over 9 bases. The germline CDR1 and CDR2 sequences are SGHNT and YYREEE (reference sequence). This CDR3 is 17 amino acids long. V shed 4 bases and J 5 bases; nucleotides not matched to a gene: 15. This chain's CDR3 is CASSGTGGSVWVTEAFF. The CDR3 DNA is TGTGCCAGCAGCGGAACAGGGGGCTCGGTTTGGGTTACTGAAGCTTTCTTT.

This clone was seen only a few times. The DNA for the CDR3 is TGTGCCAGCAGGTATTACGACAGTGAAAAACTGTTTTTT. Translating gives CASRYYDSEKLFF. The chain employs TRBV19 and TRBJ1-4; D is possibly TRBD1 (5 bases). V gave up 9 bases and J gave up 7 bases, with 15 bases separating them. Per germline, CDR1 LNHDA and CDR2 SQIVND (reference sequence). This CDR3 has 13 amino acids.

This chain links TRBV4-1 with TRBJ1-4, with D possibly TRBD1 on 6 matching bases. Germline CDR1 reads MGHRA; CDR2 reads YSYEKL. Between the trimmed V and J ends, which lost 0 bases and 5 bases, there was a span of 13 bases. CDR3 size: 16 residues. The CDR3 region is CASSQDRAGVNEKLFF. The CDR3 region has the DNA TGCGCCAGCAGCCAAGATAGGGCAGGGGTGAATGAAAAACTGTTTTTT.

V gene TRBV29-1 combines with J gene TRBJ1-1; TRBD1 aligns across 8 bases. This CDR3 spans 15 amino acids. Unmatched junction bases numbered 10, after V lost 4 bases and J lost 3 bases. Germline assignment: CDR1 SQVTM and CDR2 ANQGSEA. Written as DNA, the CDR3 is TGCAGCGTTGCTGACCCGTCACAGGGGGACACTGAAGCTTTCTTT. This codes for CSVADPSQGDTEAFF.

The rearrangement uses TRBV11-2 and TRBJ2-2; 9 bases align to TRBD2. Germline V gene data show CDR1 as SGHAT and CDR2 as FQNNGV. Unmatched junction bases numbered 8, after V lost 3 bases and J lost 6 bases. The CDR3 runs to 16 residues. The CDR3 loop is CASSFGAGTSPGELFF. The CDR3 DNA reads TGTGCCAGCAGCTTCGGGGCCGGGACTAGCCCCGGGGAGCTGTTTTTT.

J is TRBJ2-5 and V is TRBV5-1; a possible D gene is TRBD2 (5 bases). The CDR3 is made up of 17 amino acids. Germline CDR1 SGHRS, CDR2 YFSETQ. Deletions cut 1 base from V and 5 bases from J, with 21 bases between. CDR3 sequence (DNA): TGCGCCAGCAGCTTGATGGGAGTCGGGCTTGCACGGGAGACCCAGTACTTC. It yields the protein CASSLMGVGLARETQYF.

The genes are TRBV7-8 and TRBJ2-7, with 8 bases matching TRBD2. V shed 2 bases and J 0 bases; nucleotides not matched to a gene: 6. The germline V gene has CDR1 SGHVS and CDR2 FQNEAQ. There are 16 residues in the CDR3. This CDR3 is CASSLLPAGVSYEQYF. CDR3 sequence (DNA): TGTGCCAGCAGCTTATTGCCAGCGGGGGTCTCCTACGAGCAGTACTTC. Full variable domain (outside the CDR3, taken from reference TRBV7-8 and TRBJ2-7): GAGVSQSPRYKVAKRGQDVALRCDPISGHVSLFWYQQALGQGPEFLTYFQNEAQLDKSGLPSDRFFAERPEGSVSTLKIQRTQQEDSAVYLCASSLLPAGVSYEQYFGPGTRLTVT.

V and J are TRBV5-4 and TRBJ2-5; TRBD2 matches at 10 bases. In germline, CDR1 is SGHNT, CDR2 YYREEE (reference sequence). The V segment lost 3 bases and the J segment 3 bases; nucleotides outside the gene matches: 2. This CDR3 contains 14 residues. The CDR3 spells CASSWTSGKETQYF. CDR3 sequence (DNA): TGTGCCAGCAGCTGGACTAGCGGAAAAGAGACCCAGTACTTC.

DNA of the CDR3: TGTGCCAGCAGCTTGGCCTTCAGTGAGCAGTTCTTC. Translation gives CASSLAFSEQFF. The chain joins TRBV5-5 to TRBJ2-1; D ambiguous. The CDR3 is 12 residues long. The germline V gene has CDR1 SGHKS and CDR2 YYEKEE (reference sequence). V was clipped by 0 bases and J by 9 bases, with 7 bases between them. The whole variable domain, filled in from reference TRBV5-5 and TRBJ2-1, reads DAGVTQSPTHLIKTRGQQVTLRCSPISGHKSVSWYQQVLGQGPQFIFQYYEKEERGRGNFPDRFSARQFPNYSSELNVNALLLGDSALYLCASSLAFSEQFFGPGTRLTVL.

The V and J genes are TRBV11-2 and TRBJ1-4; possible D gene TRBD1, 6 bases. This CDR3 contains 17 residues. Trimming shortened V by 6 bases and J by 10 bases, and 27 bases separated the two germline ends. Per the germline V gene, CDR1 is SGHAT and CDR2 is FQNNGV. This CDR3 is CASSQGQTNIRSGKLFF. CDR3 coding DNA: TGTGCCAGCAGTCAAGGACAGACGAATATTCGTTCCGGAAAACTGTTTTTT.

J is TRBJ2-1 and V is TRBV2; 10 positions match TRBD2. This CDR3 is 15 amino acids long. V was clipped by 3 bases and J by 9 bases; unmatched bases: 8. Germline V lookup: CDR1 SNHLY, CDR2 FYNNEI. This chain's CDR3 is CASSDIQRGGAEQFF. CDR3 sequence (DNA): TGTGCCAGCAGTGATATCCAGCGGGGGGGCGCTGAGCAGTTCTTC.

This rearrangement joins TRBV3-1 (or the pseudogene TRBV3-2) to TRBJ1-2; D might be TRBD1 (6 bases). Trimming stripped 4 bases from V and 2 bases from J, with 11 bases between. Germline CDR1 is LGHDT and CDR2 is YNNKEL (reference sequence). The length of the CDR3 is 14 residues. As DNA, the CDR3 is TGTGCCAGCAGCCTACGGACAGACAACTATGGCTACACCTTC. Residues: CASSLRTDNYGYTF.

The chain has TRBV7-3 and TRBJ2-3; 11 positions match TRBD1. In germline, CDR1 is SGHTA, CDR2 FQGTGA. With V trimmed by 2 bases and J by 5 bases, 9 bases remained unmatched. CDR3 size: 17 residues. In DNA, the CDR3 is TGTGCCAGCAGCTTATCCCGGACAGGGGGCGTGAAAGATACGCAGTATTTT. Its translation is CASSLSRTGGVKDTQYF. Combining the CDR3 with reference TRBV7-3 and TRBJ2-3 gives the whole variable domain GAGVSQTPSNKVTEKGKYVELRCDPISGHTALYWYRQSLGQGPEFLIYFQGTGAADDSGLPNDRFFAVRPEGSVSTLKIQRTERGDSAVYLCASSLSRTGGVKDTQYFGPGTRLTVL.